This TCR beta chain was sequenced in a study of beta chain features in type 1 diabetes. Whole-study findings and limits: TCRB repertoires of naive, central memory and Treg cells appeared more similar among patients than among healthy donors. Here, the possible influence of HLA type (on TCRB rearrangement) remained unresolved. Any PCR bias toward short templates would affect both groups alike. Type 1 diabetes patients showed a moderate but significant shortening of TCRB CDR3s in all four CD4+ subsets.

The CDR3 is 15 amino acids. Germline CDR1 and CDR2: SGHKS and YYEKEE (reference sequence). The V and J ends lost 0 bases and 5 bases, in that order; junction bases with no gene match: 6. Note on this clone: Its antigen remains unidentified.

The study reverse transcribed the entire isolated RNA, so it sequenced expressed TCRB transcripts. Some clones are missing from TCRdb's copy, which holds only in-frame ones; the method was immunoSEQ multiplex PCR. The sample has hundreds of thousands of clones, approximately 16% seen once; the top ten hold less than 0.02%. Sorting based on CD45RO/CCR7/CD25/CD127/CD95/CD27 separated CD4+ naive, central memory, regulatory and stem cell-like memory cells. The chain has TRBV5-5 and TRBJ2-5; 8 nucleotides match TRBD2. Sequencing used naive CD4+ T cells from blood. This sequence originates from a man between 18 and 35 years old with type 1 diabetes. CDR3 loop: CASSLEGSGAETQYF. CDR3 nucleotides: TGTGCCAGCAGCTTGGAAGGTAGCGGGGCGGAGACCCAGTACTTC.